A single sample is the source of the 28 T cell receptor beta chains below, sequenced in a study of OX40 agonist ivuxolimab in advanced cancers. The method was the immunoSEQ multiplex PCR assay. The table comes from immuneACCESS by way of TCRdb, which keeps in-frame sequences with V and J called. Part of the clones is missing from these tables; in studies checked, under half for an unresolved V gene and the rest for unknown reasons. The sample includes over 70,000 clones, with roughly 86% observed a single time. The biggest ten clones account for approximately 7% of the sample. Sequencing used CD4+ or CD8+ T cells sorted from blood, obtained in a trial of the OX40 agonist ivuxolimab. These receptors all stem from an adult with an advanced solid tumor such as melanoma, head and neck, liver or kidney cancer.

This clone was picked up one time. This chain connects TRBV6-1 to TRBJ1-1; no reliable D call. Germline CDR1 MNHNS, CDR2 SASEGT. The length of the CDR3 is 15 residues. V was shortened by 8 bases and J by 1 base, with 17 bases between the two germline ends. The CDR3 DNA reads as TGTGCCAGCTCCGACCCCCCACCGAGGAACACTGAAGCTTTCTTT. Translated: CASSDPPPRNTEAFF.

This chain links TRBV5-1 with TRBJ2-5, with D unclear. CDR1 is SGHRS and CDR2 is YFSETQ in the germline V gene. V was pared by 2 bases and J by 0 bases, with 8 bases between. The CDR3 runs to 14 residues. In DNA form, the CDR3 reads TGCGCCAGCAGCTTCGGGTCGTACCAAGAGACCCAGTACTTC. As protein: CASSFGSYQETQYF.

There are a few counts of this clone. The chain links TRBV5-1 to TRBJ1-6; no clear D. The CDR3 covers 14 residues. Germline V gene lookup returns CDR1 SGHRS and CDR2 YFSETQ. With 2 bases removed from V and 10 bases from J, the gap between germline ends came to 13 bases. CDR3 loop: CASSFGDIGSPLHF. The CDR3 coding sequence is TGCGCCAGCAGCTTCGGAGACATCGGATCACCCCTCCACTTT.

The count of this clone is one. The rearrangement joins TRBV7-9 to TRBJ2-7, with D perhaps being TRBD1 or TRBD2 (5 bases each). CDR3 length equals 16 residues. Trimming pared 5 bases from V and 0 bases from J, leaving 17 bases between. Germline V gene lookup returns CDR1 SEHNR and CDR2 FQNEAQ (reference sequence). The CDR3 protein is CASSQDPPGSSYEQYF. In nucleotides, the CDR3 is TGTGCCAGCAGCCAAGATCCCCCAGGGAGCTCCTACGAGCAGTACTTC.

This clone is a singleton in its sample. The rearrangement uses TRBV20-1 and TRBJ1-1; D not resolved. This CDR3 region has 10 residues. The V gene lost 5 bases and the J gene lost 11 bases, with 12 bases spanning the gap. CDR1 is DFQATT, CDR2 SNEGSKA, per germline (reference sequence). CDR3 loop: CSAQKIGAFF. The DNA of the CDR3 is TGCAGTGCTCAGAAAATAGGGGCTTTCTTT.

The CDR3 bases are TGTGCCAGCAGCTTACTACGGGAAAACTATGGCTACACCTTC. It specifies CASSLLRENYGYTF. The chain links TRBV7-9 to TRBJ1-2; the D is unclear. Trimming left V 2 bases short and J 2 bases short, with 9 bases between. Germline V lookup: CDR1 SEHNR, CDR2 FQNEAQ (reference sequence). This CDR3 region has 14 residues. The whole variable domain, filled in from reference TRBV7-9 and TRBJ1-2, reads DTGVSQNPRHKITKRGQNVTFRCDPISEHNRLYWYRQTLGQGPEFLTYFQNEAQLEKSRLLSDRFSAERPKGSFSTLEIQRTEQGDSAMYLCASSLLRENYGYTFGSGTRLTVV.

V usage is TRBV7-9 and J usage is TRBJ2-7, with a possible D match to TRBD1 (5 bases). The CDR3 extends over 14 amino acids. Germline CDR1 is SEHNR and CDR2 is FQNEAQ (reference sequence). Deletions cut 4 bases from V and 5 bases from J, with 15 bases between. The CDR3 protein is CASSSPTAPDEQYF. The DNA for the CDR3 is TGTGCCAGCAGCTCCCCGACAGCCCCGGACGAGCAGTACTTC.

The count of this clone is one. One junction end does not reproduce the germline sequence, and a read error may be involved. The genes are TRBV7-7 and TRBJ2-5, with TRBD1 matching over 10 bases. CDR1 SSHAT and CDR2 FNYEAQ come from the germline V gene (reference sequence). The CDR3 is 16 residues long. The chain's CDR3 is CASSSGTGAYQETQYF. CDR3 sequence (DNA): TGTGCTAGCAGTTCCGGGACAGGGGCCTACCAAGAGACCCAGTACTTC.

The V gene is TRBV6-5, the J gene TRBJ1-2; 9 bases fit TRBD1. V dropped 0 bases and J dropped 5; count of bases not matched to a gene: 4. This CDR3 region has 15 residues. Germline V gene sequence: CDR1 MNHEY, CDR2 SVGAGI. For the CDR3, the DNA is TGTGCCAGCAGTTACTCGAGCGGACAGGGGTATGGCTACACCTTC. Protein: CASSYSSGQGYGYTF.

DNA for the CDR3: TGTGCCAGCAGCCCGATGGAGGTCGCGGGTTCACCCCTCCACTTT. Protein sequence: CASSPMEVAGSPLHF. The genes are TRBV9 and TRBJ1-6, with D uncertain. The CDR3 is 15 residues long. Germline values: CDR1 SGDLS, CDR2 YYNGEE. V was shortened by 4 bases and J by 9 bases, with 17 bases between the two germline ends.

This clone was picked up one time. The CDR3 DNA is TGTGCCAGCAAAGCGGGGGGTCCCGGGGAGCTGTTTTTT. It encodes CASKAGGPGELFF. The rearrangement joins TRBV7-3 to TRBJ2-2, with TRBD2 identical over 9 bases. Germline-derived CDR1 and CDR2 are SGHTA and FQGTGA. The CDR3 loop spans 13 amino acids. V dropped 7 bases and J dropped 6; count of bases not matched to a gene: 3.

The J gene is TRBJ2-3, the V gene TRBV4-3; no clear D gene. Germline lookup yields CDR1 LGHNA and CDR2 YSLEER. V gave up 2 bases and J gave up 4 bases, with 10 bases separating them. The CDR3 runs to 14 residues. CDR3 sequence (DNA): TGCGCCAGCAGCCAACTTATCAGCGCAGATACGCAGTATTTT. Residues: CASSQLISADTQYF.

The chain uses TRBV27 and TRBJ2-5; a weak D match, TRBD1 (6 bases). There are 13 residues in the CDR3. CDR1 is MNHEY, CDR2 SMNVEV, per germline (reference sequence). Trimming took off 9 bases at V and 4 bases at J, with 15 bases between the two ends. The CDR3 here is CASFQGRGETQYF. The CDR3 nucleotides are TGTGCCAGTTTCCAGGGGAGAGGAGAGACCCAGTACTTC.

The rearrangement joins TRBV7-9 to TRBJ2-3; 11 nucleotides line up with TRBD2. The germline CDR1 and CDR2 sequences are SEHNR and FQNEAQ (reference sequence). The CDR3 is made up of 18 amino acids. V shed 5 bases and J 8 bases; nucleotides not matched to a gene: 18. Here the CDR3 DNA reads TGTGCCAGCAGCGTGTTAGCGGGGGGGCCCCTTGAAAGGGCTACGCAGTATTTT. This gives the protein CASSVLAGGPLERATQYF.

The CDR3 loop is CASSSRDSGVSTDTQYF. CDR3 DNA sequence: TGTGCCAGCAGCTCCCGTGATAGCGGGGTTAGCACAGATACGCAGTATTTT. V usage is TRBV11-2 and J usage is TRBJ2-3; 8 bases are a match to TRBD2. This CDR3 is built from 17 residues. V lost 4 bases to trimming and J lost 0 bases; unmatched junction nucleotides: 9. CDR1 is SGHAT and CDR2 is FQNNGV in the germline V gene.

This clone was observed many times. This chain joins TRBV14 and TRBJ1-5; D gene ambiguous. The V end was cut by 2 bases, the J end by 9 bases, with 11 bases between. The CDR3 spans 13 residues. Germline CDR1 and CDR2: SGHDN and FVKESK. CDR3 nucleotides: TGTGCCAGCAGCCAAAAGGGATTAACGCCCCAGCATTTT. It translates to CASSQKGLTPQHF. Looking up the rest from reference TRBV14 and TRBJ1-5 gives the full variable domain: EAGVTQFPSHSVIEKGQTVTLRCDPISGHDNLYWYRRVMGKEIKFLLHFVKESKQDESGMPNNRFLAERTGGTYSTLKVQPAELEDSGVYFCASSQKGLTPQHFGDGTRLSIL.

The chain's CDR3 is CASSPSRDRGGYGYTF. The CDR3 nucleotides are TGCGCCAGCAGCCCCTCCCGGGACAGGGGTGGCTATGGCTACACCTTC. The V gene is TRBV4-1, the J gene TRBJ1-2; 10 bases are shared with TRBD1. Trimming at V came to 4 bases and at J to 4 bases, leaving 9 bases not matched to a gene. The V gene's germline CDR1 is MGHRA and CDR2 YSYEKL. CDR3 length: 16 amino acids.

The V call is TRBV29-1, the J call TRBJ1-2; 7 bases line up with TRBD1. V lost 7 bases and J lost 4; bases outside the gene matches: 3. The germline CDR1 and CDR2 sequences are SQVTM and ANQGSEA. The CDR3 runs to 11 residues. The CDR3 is CSGQGTYGYTF. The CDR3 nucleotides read TGCAGCGGACAGGGCACCTATGGCTACACCTTC.

The CDR3 protein is CASSTRGLNSPLHF. DNA of the CDR3: TGTGCCAGCAGCACTCGAGGCCTCAATTCACCCCTCCACTTT. This rearrangement joins TRBV5-6 to TRBJ1-6; the D is unclear. The CDR3 covers 14 residues. Per germline, CDR1 SGHDT and CDR2 YYEEEE. The V end lost 4 bases, the J end lost 7 bases, and 12 bases lay between the germline ends.

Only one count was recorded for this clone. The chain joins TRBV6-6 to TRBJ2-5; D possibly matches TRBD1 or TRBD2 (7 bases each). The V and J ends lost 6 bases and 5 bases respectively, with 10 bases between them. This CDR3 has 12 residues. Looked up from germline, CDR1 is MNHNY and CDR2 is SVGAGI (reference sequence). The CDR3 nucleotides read TGTGCCAGCAGCCAGGGGGGGGAGACCCAGTACTTC. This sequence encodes CASSQGGETQYF.

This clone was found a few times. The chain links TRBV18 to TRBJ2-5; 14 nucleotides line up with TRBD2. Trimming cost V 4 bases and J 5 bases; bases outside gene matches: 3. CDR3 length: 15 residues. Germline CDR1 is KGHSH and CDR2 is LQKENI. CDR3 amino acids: CASSLRTSGGETQYF. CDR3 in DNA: TGTGCCAGCTCACTCCGGACTAGCGGGGGGGAGACCCAGTACTTC.

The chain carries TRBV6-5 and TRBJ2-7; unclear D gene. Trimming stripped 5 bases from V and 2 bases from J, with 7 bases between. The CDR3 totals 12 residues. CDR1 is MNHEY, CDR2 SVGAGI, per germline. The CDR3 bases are TGTGCCAGCAGTCCACAGCCCTACGAGCAGTACTTC. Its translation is CASSPQPYEQYF.

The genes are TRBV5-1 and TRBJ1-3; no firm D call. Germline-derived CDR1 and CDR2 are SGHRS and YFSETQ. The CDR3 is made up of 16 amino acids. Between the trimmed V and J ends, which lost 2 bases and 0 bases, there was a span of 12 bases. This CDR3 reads CASSFSAGDSGNTIYF. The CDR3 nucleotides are TGCGCCAGCAGCTTTTCCGCGGGAGACTCTGGAAACACCATATATTTT.

DNA for the CDR3: TGTGCCAGCAGTGAAGTGGGGGAGGAAGCTTTCTTT. Protein product: CASSEVGEEAFF. V gene TRBV6-1 combines with J gene TRBJ1-1, with a possible D match to TRBD1 (5 bases). V lost 1 base and J lost 8, with 8 bases in between. This CDR3 is built from 12 residues. CDR1 is MNHNS and CDR2 is SASEGT in the germline V gene.

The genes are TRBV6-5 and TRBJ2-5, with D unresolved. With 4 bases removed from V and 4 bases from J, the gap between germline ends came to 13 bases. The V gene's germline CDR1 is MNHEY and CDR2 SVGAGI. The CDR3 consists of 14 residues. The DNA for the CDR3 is TGTGCCAGCAGTTCTGCGGCTCCTGGAGAGACCCAGTACTTC. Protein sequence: CASSSAAPGETQYF.

The CDR3 reads CASSLWTGGRGSPLHF. The CDR3 DNA follows: TGTGCCAGCAGCCTTTGGACAGGGGGAAGAGGTTCACCCCTCCACTTT. This chain links TRBV7-2 with TRBJ1-6, with 10 bases lining up with TRBD1. The trim removed 5 bases at V and 9 bases at J, leaving 10 bases unmatched. CDR1 is SGHTA, CDR2 FQGNSA, per germline. There are 16 residues in the CDR3.

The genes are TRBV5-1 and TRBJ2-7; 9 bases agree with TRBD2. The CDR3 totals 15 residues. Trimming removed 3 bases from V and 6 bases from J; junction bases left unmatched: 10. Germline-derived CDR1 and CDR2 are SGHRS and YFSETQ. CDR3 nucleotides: TGCGCCAGCAGCTCAGGGGGGACTAGCCTTGCCGAGCAGTACTTC. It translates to CASSSGGTSLAEQYF.

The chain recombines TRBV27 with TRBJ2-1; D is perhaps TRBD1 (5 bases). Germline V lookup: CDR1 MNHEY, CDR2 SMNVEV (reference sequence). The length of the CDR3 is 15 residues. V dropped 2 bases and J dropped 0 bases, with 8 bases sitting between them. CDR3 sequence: CASSLGAPSYNEQFF. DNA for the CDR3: TGTGCCAGCAGTTTAGGGGCCCCCTCCTACAATGAGCAGTTCTTC.